This TCR beta chain was sequenced during a study of OX40 agonist ivuxolimab in advanced cancers. Across the study: Ivuxolimab, an agonist antibody against OX40 (CD134), was given to patients. Hepatocellular carcinoma, melanoma, renal cell or head and neck cancer affected the dose-escalation patients.

The repertoire was sequenced with immunoSEQ multiplex PCR; TCRdb's copy has only in-frame clones and lacks some. The sample has tens of thousands of clones, 80% seen once. General study results and limits: In general, CD8+ T cells held more expanded clones than CD4+ did, on average.

The CDR3 is made up of 13 amino acids. The V gene's germline CDR1 is LNHDA and CDR2 SQIVND (reference sequence). Trimming removed 3 bases from V and 4 bases from J, with 4 bases in between. On this clone itself: Its antigen is unidentified.

This TCR derives from an adult with an advanced solid tumor such as melanoma, head and neck, liver or kidney cancer. The V gene is TRBV19, the J gene TRBJ2-6; no clear D gene. The material was CD4+ or CD8+ T cells sorted from blood, obtained in a trial of the OX40 agonist ivuxolimab. The CDR3 DNA reads as TGTGCCAGTAGTATTAGGGGGGCCAACGTCCTGACTTTC. This translates into CASSIRGANVLTF.